This TCR beta chain came from a study of blood T cells in healthy people across ages. Study-level points and caveats: Possibly, changes in expanded clonotypes were confounded because donor CMV status was unknown.

Notes on this clonotype: What it recognizes is unknown.

Together with a sample-barcoded 5' primer, a J-beta primer mix was included in a second PCR lasting roughly 6 to 12 cycles. TCRdb re-called the 5' RACE reads with MiXCR, one entry per CDR3 protein. The repertoire consists of under 750,000 distinct CDR3 sequences, with around 48% occurring once and the leading ten covering 20% to 25%. The CDR3 is made up of 15 amino acids. V lost 7 bases to trimming and J lost 5 bases; unmatched junction nucleotides: 11. The germline V gene has CDR1 SGHRS and CDR2 YFSETQ. The rearrangement links TRBV5-1 to TRBJ2-5, with TRBD1 matching 10 bases. Sequences were obtained from blood. This receptor was taken from a man older than 75 in good health. The CDR3, as DNA: TGCGCCAGCTGCTACGGGACAGGGGCTGCTGAGACCCAGTACTTC. Translation gives CASCYGTGAAETQYF.